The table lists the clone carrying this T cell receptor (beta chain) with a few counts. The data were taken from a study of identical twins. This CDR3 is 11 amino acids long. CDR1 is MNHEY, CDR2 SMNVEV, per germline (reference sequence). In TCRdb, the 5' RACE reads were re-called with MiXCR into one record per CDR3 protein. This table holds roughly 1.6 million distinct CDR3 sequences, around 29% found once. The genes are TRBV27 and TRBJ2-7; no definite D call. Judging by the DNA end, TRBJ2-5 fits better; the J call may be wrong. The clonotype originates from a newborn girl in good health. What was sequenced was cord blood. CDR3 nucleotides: TGTGCCAGCAGTCACCCAGAGACCCAGTACTTC. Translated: CASSHPETQYF.